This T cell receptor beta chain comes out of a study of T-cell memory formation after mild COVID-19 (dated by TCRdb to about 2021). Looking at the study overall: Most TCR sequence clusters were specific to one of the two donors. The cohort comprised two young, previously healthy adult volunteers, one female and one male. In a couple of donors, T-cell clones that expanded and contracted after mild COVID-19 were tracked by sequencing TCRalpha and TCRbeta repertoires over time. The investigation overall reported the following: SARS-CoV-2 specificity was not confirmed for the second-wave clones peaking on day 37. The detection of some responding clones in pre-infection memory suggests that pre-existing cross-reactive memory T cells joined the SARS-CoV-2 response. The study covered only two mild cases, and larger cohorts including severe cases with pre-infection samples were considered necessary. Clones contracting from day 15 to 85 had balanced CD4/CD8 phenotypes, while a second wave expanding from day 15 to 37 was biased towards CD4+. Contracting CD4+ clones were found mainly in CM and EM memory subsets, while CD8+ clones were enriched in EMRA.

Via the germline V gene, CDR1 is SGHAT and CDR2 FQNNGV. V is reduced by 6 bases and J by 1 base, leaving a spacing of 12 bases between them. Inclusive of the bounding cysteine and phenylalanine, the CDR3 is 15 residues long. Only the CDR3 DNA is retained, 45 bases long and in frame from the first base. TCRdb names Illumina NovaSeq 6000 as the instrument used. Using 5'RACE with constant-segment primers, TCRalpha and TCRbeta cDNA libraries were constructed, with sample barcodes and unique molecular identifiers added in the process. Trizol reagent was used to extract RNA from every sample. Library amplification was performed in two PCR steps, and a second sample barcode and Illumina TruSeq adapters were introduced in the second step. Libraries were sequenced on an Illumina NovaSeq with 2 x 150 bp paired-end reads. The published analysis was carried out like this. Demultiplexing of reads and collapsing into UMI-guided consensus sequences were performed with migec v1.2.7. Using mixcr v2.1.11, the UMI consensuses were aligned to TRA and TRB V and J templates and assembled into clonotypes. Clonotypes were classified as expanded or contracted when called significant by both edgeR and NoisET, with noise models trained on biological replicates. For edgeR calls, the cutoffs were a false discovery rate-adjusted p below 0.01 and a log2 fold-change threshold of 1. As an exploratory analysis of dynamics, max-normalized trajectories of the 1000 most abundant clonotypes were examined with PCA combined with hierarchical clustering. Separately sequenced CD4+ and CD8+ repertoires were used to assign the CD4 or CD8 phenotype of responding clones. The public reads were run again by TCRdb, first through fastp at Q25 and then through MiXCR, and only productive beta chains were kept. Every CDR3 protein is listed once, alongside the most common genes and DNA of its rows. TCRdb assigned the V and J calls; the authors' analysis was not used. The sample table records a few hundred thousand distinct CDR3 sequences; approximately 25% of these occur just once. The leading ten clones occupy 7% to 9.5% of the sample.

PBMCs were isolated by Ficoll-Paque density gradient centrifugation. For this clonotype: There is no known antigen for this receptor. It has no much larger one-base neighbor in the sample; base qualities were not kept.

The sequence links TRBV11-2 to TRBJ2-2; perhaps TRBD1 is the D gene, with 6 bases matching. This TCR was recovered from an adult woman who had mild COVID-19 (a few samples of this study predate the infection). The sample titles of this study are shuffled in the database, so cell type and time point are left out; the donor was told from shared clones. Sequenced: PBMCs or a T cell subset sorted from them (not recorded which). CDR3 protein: CASRYPGQNTGELFF. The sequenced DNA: TGTGCCAGCAGGTACCCGGGACAGAACACCGGGGAGCTGTTTTTT.